This T cell receptor (beta chain) derives from a study of graft-versus-host responses after intestinal transplantation. Study summary: Every recipient underwent anti-thymocyte globulin induction, then tacrolimus and steroids for two to four years. General observations from the study: Peak GvH clone levels in circulation were associated with early post-transplant HvG declines. Marrow from the recipient contained GvH clones, some of which had appeared first in ileum or blood. Graft-donor T cell macrochimerism coincided with high graft-versus-host to host-versus-graft clonal ratios in allografts.

V dropped 6 bases and J dropped 1 base, with 9 bases sitting between them. The CDR3 is 13 residues long. Germline V gene data show CDR1 as MNHEY and CDR2 as SMNVEV (reference sequence). Notes on this clone: Its antigen is currently unknown.

Sequencing used immunoSEQ multiplex PCR; TCRdb keeps in-frame clones, though not all of them. In the table there are some 9,800 clones, about 94% of which are singletons. The sample in question was PBMCs, obtained 8 days after intestinal transplant. This receptor was taken from a human patient who received an intestinal transplant, so some T cells may come from the graft donor. The chain joins TRBV27 to TRBJ1-1; a weak D match, TRBD1 (6 bases). The CDR3 DNA is TGTGCCAGCAGGATCAGGGGGAACACTGAAGCTTTCTTT. Translating gives CASRIRGNTEAFF.